This T cell receptor (beta chain) was captured by sequencing in a study of tumor-infiltrating lymphocytes in primary liver carcinoma. Study as a whole: Lesions, classed as T1-T3 N0M0, spanned 4.2 to 10 cm across.

TCR beta cDNA was reverse-transcribed from roughly 520 ng of total RNA. The reaction used a constant-region primer and ProtoScript II reverse transcriptase. Slightly modified ARM-PCR served as the procedure for the TCR beta libraries. These libraries came from three rounds of nested multiplex PCR. Amplification in the first two PCR rounds was performed using TRBV1-TRBV30 forward primers and a C-beta reverse primer for approximately 10 cycles each. TCRdb used MiXCR to reprocess the multiplex PCR reads, holding one entry per CDR3 protein. The sample carries tens of thousands of distinct CDR3 sequences, over 65% recorded once. Trimming left V 0 bases short and J 7 bases short, with 7 bases between. Germline-derived CDR1 and CDR2 are SGHNT and YYREEE (reference sequence). There are 13 residues in the CDR3. Study results and limitations: Only about 7.5-25% of top clones spanned all five tumor regions.

Scientists recovered RNA and DNA together from around 18-30 mg of unsorted bulk tissue. Primary liver carcinoma, confirmed by histopathology, was surgically resected. Tumor samples uniformly had over 80% viable tumor cells. Note on this clonotype: Its antigen is unknown. A much larger clone sits a single nucleotide away, making a read error possible.

The sequenced material came from liver tumor tissue from sampling region 3. Subset denoted: tumor region T3, left-lateral pole. This clonotype was obtained from a man aged 40-49 years with primary liver carcinoma and hepatitis B virus infection. The chain is built from TRBV5-4 and TRBJ1-4; unclear D gene. The CDR3 bases are TGTGCCAGCAGCTTGGGACCTATTGAAAAACTGTTTTTT. Translated, it gives CASSLGPIEKLFF.